The text below deals with one TCR beta chain. This sample was taken from a study of cytomegalovirus exposure and HLA in healthy donors. CDR3 length equals 14 residues. With 10 bases removed from V and 4 bases from J, the gap between germline ends came to 14 bases. CDR1 SGHTA and CDR2 FQGNSA come from the germline V gene. Measured with immunoSEQ multiplex PCR; TCRdb has only the in-frame clones, and not every one. The data contain 150,000 or so clones, just under 85% of them singletons. The source of this sequence is a man aged 25 to 45 in good health and CMV-seropositive. The sample comprised PBMCs. The chain uses TRBV7-2 and TRBJ2-6; unclear D gene. The CDR3 loop is CATSSFLGANVLTF. DNA of the CDR3: TGTGCCACGTCGAGCTTTCTGGGGGCCAACGTCCTGACTTTC.